The clone carrying this T cell receptor (beta chain) was observed many times. The time point was: longitudinal time-point 2. Germline V gene sequence: CDR1 MDHEN, CDR2 SYDVKM. CDR3 length: 15 residues. V dropped 3 bases and J dropped 4; count of bases not matched to a gene: 7. A 10-nucleotide random UMI tagged transcripts in template-switch 5'RACE cDNA synthesis. From the 5' RACE reads, TCRdb called clonotypes with MiXCR, one entry per CDR3 protein. Here the sample spans some 48,000 distinct CDR3 sequences, around 14% being singletons. The data were taken from a study of neurological immune-mediated disorders.

The sequence was collected from a male donor with HTLV-1-associated myelopathy (HAM/TSP). The sequencing sample was made of PBMCs. The genes are TRBV28 and TRBJ2-7, with 9 bases identical to TRBD1. The CDR3 reads CASSFAGTGYYEQYF. Written as DNA, the CDR3 is TGTGCCAGCAGTTTTGCCGGGACAGGGTATTACGAGCAGTACTTC. The whole variable domain, remainder taken from reference TRBV28 and TRBJ2-7, is DVKVTQSSRYLVKRTGEKVFLECVQDMDHENMFWYRQDPGLGLRLIYFSYDVKMKEKGDIPEGYSVSREKKERFSLILESASTNQTSMYLCASSFAGTGYYEQYFGPGTRLTVT.